Listed here is a single TCR beta chain. Its target is unknown. Germline V CDR1 and CDR2: SEHNR, FQNEAQ (reference sequence). The trim removed 5 bases at V and 9 bases at J, leaving 8 bases unmatched. The CDR3 is 15 residues long. The data stem from a study of T cell repertoires in cytomegalovirus infection. One entry per CDR3 protein results from TCRdb running MiXCR on the reads. The sample yields hundreds of thousands of distinct CDR3 sequences, around 29% seen once. Source: cultured CD8+ T cells from PBMCs, taken from culture after CMV antigen stimulation. The receptor comes from a human donor in good health (CMV status not recorded). Some clones in this sample may be carry-over from other donors' samples. The J gene is TRBJ2-1, the V gene TRBV7-9; 12 bases map to TRBD2. This CDR3 is CASSPRTSGVGEQFF. The CDR3 region has the DNA TGTGCCAGCAGCCCGAGGACTAGCGGGGTGGGTGAGCAGTTCTTC.